This entry features one T cell receptor beta chain sequence. These data belong to a study of control samples from healthy donors and cancer patients. In germline, CDR1 is SGHTS, CDR2 YDEGEE. There are 15 residues in the CDR3. Trimming removed 0 bases at V and 0 bases at J, with 4 bases between. Assay used: immunoSEQ multiplex PCR; TCRdb lists only in-frame clones, some missing. This sample has about 92,000 clones, with about four fifths found just once. Sequencing was done on a sample of blood. V gene TRBV5-8 combines with J gene TRBJ2-6, with no clear D. The source is an older woman in good health. The CDR3 bases are TGTGCCAGCAGCTTGGGGTACTCTGGGGCCAACGTCCTGACTTTC. Protein: CASSLGYSGANVLTF.